This T cell receptor (beta chain) was sequenced for a study of radiation and T cells in renal cell carcinoma. The overall study: Nephrectomy followed 15 Gy stereotactic body radiation by 4 weeks. Study-wide findings and caveats: In blood, top tumor clones expanded by 2 weeks, shrinking by 4.

Concerning this clone itself: Its target is unknown.

Time point described: baseline pretreatment blood. As to treatment: 15 Gy SBRT to primary tumor, nephrectomy 4 weeks later. Serial blood draws occurred at baseline and 2 and 4 weeks post-SBRT. The patient's renal cell carcinoma had clear cell pathology. Clones were sequenced by immunoSEQ multiplex PCR, and TCRdb holds only the in-frame ones, with some missing. The sample contains 50,000 to 75,000 clones, 78% of which appear only once. Unmatched junction bases numbered 5, after V lost 7 bases and J lost 4 bases. The germline CDR1 and CDR2 sequences are SGHTA and FQGNSA. CDR3 length equals 13 residues. The sample was blood, taken from a patient whose treatment included radiotherapy and nephrectomy. The TCR comes from a man in his 60s with renal cell carcinoma. The chain employs TRBV7-2 and TRBJ2-5; the match to TRBD1 covers 8 bases. CDR3 residues: CASNQDRGETQYF. The CDR3 region has the DNA TGTGCCAGCAACCAAGACAGGGGAGAGACCCAGTACTTC.